Listed below are T cell receptor beta chains from one sample, sequenced in a study of cytomegalovirus exposure and HLA in healthy donors. Only in-frame clones appear in the TCRdb table, and some are missing; sequencing was by immunoSEQ multiplex PCR. The table includes over 55,000 clones, 65% to 85% detected once. Material for sequencing was PBMCs. These receptors were collected from a male donor in good health and CMV-seronegative. CDR3s include the opening cysteine and the closing phenylalanine or tryptophan. D genes are given only for firm matches. The listing skips clone size in some rows; elsewhere it reads once, few, many or a size class.

abundance: -; j_gene: TRBJ1-1; d_gene: TRBD1; v_gene: TRBV13; CDR3aa: CASSQITGATEAFF; CDR3nt: TGTGCCAGCAGCCAGATCACAGGGGCCACTGAAGCTTTCTTT
abundance: -; j_gene: TRBJ1-2; d_gene: -; v_gene: TRBV7-9; CDR3aa: CASSLGTNYGYTF; CDR3nt: TGTGCCAGCAGCCTCGGTACCAACTATGGCTACACCTTC
abundance: -; j_gene: TRBJ1-4; d_gene: TRBD1; v_gene: TRBV5-6; CDR3aa: CASSSGTVTFLNEKLFF; CDR3nt: TGTGCCAGCAGCTCCGGGACAGTAACCTTTTTAAATGAAAAACTGTTTTTT
abundance: -; j_gene: TRBJ1-1; d_gene: TRBD1; v_gene: TRBV6-5; CDR3aa: CASSEQGVGEAFF; CDR3nt: TGTGCCAGCAGTGAGCAGGGGGTCGGTGAAGCTTTCTTT
abundance: -; j_gene: TRBJ1-2; d_gene: TRBD1; v_gene: TRBV5-4; CDR3aa: CASSPADRVTNYGYTF; CDR3nt: TGTGCCAGCAGCCCCGCGGACAGGGTAACTAACTATGGCTACACCTTC
abundance: -; j_gene: TRBJ2-6; d_gene: -; v_gene: TRBV5-6; CDR3aa: CASSWRDSGANVLTF; CDR3nt: TGTGCCAGCAGCTGGAGAGACTCTGGGGCCAACGTCCTGACTTTC
abundance: -; j_gene: TRBJ1-6; d_gene: TRBD1; v_gene: TRBV19; CDR3aa: CASSTGQAEWSPLHF; CDR3nt: TGTGCCAGTAGTACGGGACAGGCGGAATGGTCACCCCTCCACTTT
abundance: few; j_gene: TRBJ1-4; d_gene: -; v_gene: TRBV21-1; CDR3aa: CASSKEKSPIRRFF; CDR3nt: TGTGCCAGCAGCAAAGAAAAGAGCCCAATTAGGAGGTTTTTT
abundance: -; j_gene: TRBJ2-7; d_gene: -; v_gene: TRBV14; CDR3aa: CASRGRGEQYF; CDR3nt: TGTGCCAGCCGAGGGAGGGGGGAGCAGTACTTC
abundance: -; j_gene: TRBJ1-1; d_gene: TRBD1; v_gene: TRBV5-1; CDR3aa: CASSWDRGPYTEAFF; CDR3nt: TGCGCCAGCAGCTGGGACAGGGGGCCGTACACTGAAGCTTTCTTT
abundance: once; j_gene: TRBJ2-1; d_gene: TRBD2; v_gene: TRBV14; CDR3aa: CASSQAGTRRNNEQFF; CDR3nt: TGTGCCAGCAGCCAAGCCGGGACTAGAAGGAACAATGAGCAGTTCTTC
abundance: -; j_gene: TRBJ2-7; d_gene: TRBD2; v_gene: TRBV7-2; CDR3aa: CASSLSAGGHYEQYF; CDR3nt: TGTGCCAGCAGCTTATCTGCGGGGGGCCACTACGAGCAGTACTTC
abundance: -; j_gene: TRBJ1-1; d_gene: -; v_gene: TRBV19; CDR3aa: CASSTRQMNTEAFF; CDR3nt: TGTGCCAGTAGTACCCGACAGATGAACACTGAAGCTTTCTTT
abundance: once; j_gene: TRBJ1-5; d_gene: TRBD1; v_gene: TRBV10-2; CDR3aa: CASSKIARTGGGGYSNQPQHF; CDR3nt: TGCGCCAGCAGTAAAATAGCCCGAACAGGGGGCGGTGGGTATAGCAATCAGCCCCAGCATTTT
abundance: -; j_gene: TRBJ1-1; d_gene: -; v_gene: TRBV10-3; CDR3aa: CATLTDRPTVNTEAFF; CDR3nt: TGTGCCACCCTGACCGACAGACCCACTGTGAACACTGAAGCTTTCTTT
abundance: once; j_gene: TRBJ2-5; d_gene: -; v_gene: TRBV19; CDR3aa: CASSQDREFQETQYF; CDR3nt: TGTGCCAGTAGTCAGGACAGAGAATTCCAAGAGACCCAGTACTTC
abundance: -; j_gene: TRBJ2-3; d_gene: -; v_gene: TRBV7-6; CDR3aa: CASSLLASPDTQYF; CDR3nt: TGTGCCAGCAGCCTTCTAGCGAGCCCAGATACGCAGTATTTT
abundance: once; j_gene: TRBJ1-2; d_gene: -; v_gene: TRBV7-9; CDR3aa: CASSLDQGYGYTF; CDR3nt: TGTGCCAGCAGCCTCGATCAGGGGTATGGCTACACCTTC
abundance: -; j_gene: TRBJ2-1; d_gene: TRBD1; v_gene: TRBV30; CDR3aa: CAWSVPRGQNNNEQFF; CDR3nt: TGTGCCTGGAGTGTACCGAGGGGACAGAACAACAATGAGCAGTTCTTC
abundance: -; j_gene: TRBJ2-3; d_gene: TRBD2; v_gene: TRBV7-2; CDR3aa: CASSPRLAGASDTQYF; CDR3nt: TGTGCCAGCAGCCCCCGACTAGCGGGGGCATCAGATACGCAGTATTTT
abundance: -; j_gene: TRBJ2-2; d_gene: -; v_gene: TRBV5-4; CDR3aa: CASRSGTTTGELFF; CDR3nt: TGTGCCAGCAGATCCGGGACAACCACCGGGGAGCTGTTTTTT
abundance: once; j_gene: TRBJ1-1; d_gene: -; v_gene: TRBV9; CDR3aa: CASSPAAGNVNTEAFF; CDR3nt: TGTGCCAGCAGCCCCGCAGCCGGGAACGTGAACACTGAAGCTTTCTTT
abundance: -; j_gene: TRBJ1-2; d_gene: TRBD1; v_gene: TRBV6-1; CDR3aa: CASSDPDRGYGYTF; CDR3nt: TGTGCCAGCAGTGACCCCGACAGGGGCTATGGCTACACCTTC
abundance: -; j_gene: TRBJ2-7; d_gene: -; v_gene: TRBV29-1; CDR3aa: CSPKGGDGDSYEQYF; CDR3nt: TGCAGCCCCAAAGGGGGGGACGGCGATTCCTACGAGCAGTACTTC
abundance: -; j_gene: TRBJ1-4; d_gene: -; v_gene: TRBV18; CDR3aa: CASSRSGGLNEKLFF; CDR3nt: TGTGCCAGCTCCCGCTCCGGCGGACTTAATGAAAAACTGTTTTTT
abundance: -; j_gene: TRBJ2-2; d_gene: -; v_gene: TRBV10-3; CDR3aa: CAIRISPGGNTGELFF; CDR3nt: TGTGCCATCAGGATCTCACCGGGGGGCAACACCGGGGAGCTGTTTTTT
abundance: -; j_gene: TRBJ2-5; d_gene: TRBD2; v_gene: TRBV5-1; CDR3aa: CASSLPSGGTQETQYF; CDR3nt: TGCGCCAGCAGCTTGCCTAGCGGGGGGACCCAAGAGACCCAGTACTTC
abundance: -; j_gene: TRBJ2-1; d_gene: TRBD2; v_gene: TRBV5-4; CDR3aa: CASASGGALSSYNEQFF; CDR3nt: TGTGCCAGTGCTAGCGGGGGGGCCCTGAGCTCCTACAATGAGCAGTTCTTC
abundance: once; j_gene: TRBJ2-5; d_gene: TRBD2; v_gene: TRBV5-6; CDR3aa: CASSSGTSGYQETQYF; CDR3nt: TGTGCCAGCAGCTCCGGGACTAGCGGGTACCAAGAGACCCAGTACTTC
abundance: -; j_gene: TRBJ1-4; d_gene: -; v_gene: TRBV5-1; CDR3aa: CASSPRAPGDEKLFF; CDR3nt: TGCGCCAGCAGCCCGAGGGCCCCCGGAGATGAAAAACTGTTTTTT
abundance: once; j_gene: TRBJ1-6; d_gene: -; v_gene: TRBV9; CDR3aa: CASSGGVYNSPLHF; CDR3nt: TGTGCCAGCAGTGGAGGGGTCTATAATTCACCCCTCCACTTT
abundance: -; j_gene: TRBJ2-2; d_gene: TRBD1; v_gene: TRBV5-6; CDR3aa: CASSLTGVNTGELFF; CDR3nt: TGTGCCAGCAGCTTGACAGGGGTAAACACCGGGGAGCTGTTTTTT
abundance: -; j_gene: TRBJ1-1; d_gene: -; v_gene: TRBV10-3; CDR3aa: CATLAGLNTEAFF; CDR3nt: TGTGCCACCTTGGCAGGGCTGAACACTGAAGCTTTCTTT
abundance: few; j_gene: TRBJ1-1; d_gene: -; v_gene: TRBV19; CDR3aa: CASSMTADTEAFF; CDR3nt: TGTGCCAGTAGTATGACGGCGGACACTGAAGCTTTCTTT
abundance: few; j_gene: TRBJ1-2; d_gene: TRBD1; v_gene: TRBV2; CDR3aa: CAIMTGTAGGYTF; CDR3nt: TGTGCCATCATGACCGGGACAGCCGGCGGCTACACCTTC
abundance: few; j_gene: TRBJ1-3; d_gene: -; v_gene: TRBV4-2; CDR3aa: CASSQDRAAGNTIYF; CDR3nt: TGTGCCAGCAGCCAAGACAGGGCCGCTGGAAACACCATATATTTT
abundance: -; j_gene: TRBJ1-1; d_gene: -; v_gene: TRBV9; CDR3aa: CASSGLGATEAFF; CDR3nt: TGTGCCAGCAGCGGATTAGGGGCTACTGAAGCTTTCTTT
abundance: -; j_gene: TRBJ2-2; d_gene: -; v_gene: TRBV18; CDR3aa: CASSKGTQNTGELFF; CDR3nt: TGTGCCAGCTCGAAGGGGACACAGAACACCGGGGAGCTGTTTTTT
abundance: -; j_gene: TRBJ1-1; d_gene: -; v_gene: TRBV7-2; CDR3aa: CASSPTPRDSWGYTEAFF; CDR3nt: TGTGCCAGCAGCCCCACGCCCCGGGATTCGTGGGGTTACACTGAAGCTTTCTTT
abundance: medium-sized; j_gene: TRBJ1-1; d_gene: -; v_gene: TRBV7-9; CDR3aa: CASTPGSRTEAFF; CDR3nt: TGTGCCAGCACCCCCGGGAGTCGAACTGAAGCTTTCTTT
abundance: -; j_gene: TRBJ1-1; d_gene: -; v_gene: TRBV30; CDR3aa: CAWRDGPQGRAFF; CDR3nt: TGTGCCTGGAGAGACGGACCGCAGGGTAGAGCTTTCTTT
abundance: -; j_gene: TRBJ1-4; d_gene: TRBD1; v_gene: TRBV2; CDR3aa: CASSWQGEEKLFF; CDR3nt: TGTGCCAGCAGTTGGCAGGGGGAGGAAAAACTGTTTTTT
abundance: few; j_gene: TRBJ1-1; d_gene: -; v_gene: TRBV27; CDR3aa: CASSSLGGNTEAFF; CDR3nt: TGTGCCAGCAGTTCCCTCGGCGGGAACACTGAAGCTTTCTTT
abundance: -; j_gene: TRBJ2-5; d_gene: TRBD2; v_gene: TRBV7-8; CDR3aa: CASSPELAGDRETQYF; CDR3nt: TGTGCCAGCAGCCCCGAACTAGCGGGGGATCGAGAGACCCAGTACTTC
abundance: -; j_gene: TRBJ1-4; d_gene: -; v_gene: TRBV7-9; CDR3aa: CASSLVGQGSEKLFF; CDR3nt: TGTGCCAGCAGCTTAGTGGGGCAGGGAAGCGAAAAACTGTTTTTT
abundance: -; j_gene: TRBJ1-1; d_gene: TRBD1; v_gene: TRBV18; CDR3aa: CASVRQGMGTEAFF; CDR3nt: TGTGCCAGCGTACGACAGGGAATGGGGACTGAAGCTTTCTTT
abundance: once; j_gene: TRBJ2-1; d_gene: -; v_gene: TRBV19; CDR3aa: CASSDSPAREQFF; CDR3nt: TGTGCCAGTTCAGACAGCCCCGCCCGGGAGCAGTTCTTC
abundance: few; j_gene: TRBJ1-2; d_gene: -; v_gene: TRBV30; CDR3aa: CAWSVRVRGYGYTF; CDR3nt: TGTGCCTGGAGTGTACGAGTAAGGGGCTATGGCTACACCTTC
abundance: -; j_gene: TRBJ2-7; d_gene: TRBD2; v_gene: TRBV19; CDR3aa: CASSTSSGRNYEQYF; CDR3nt: TGTGCCAGTAGTACTTCGAGCGGGAGGAACTACGAGCAGTACTTC
abundance: -; j_gene: TRBJ1-1; d_gene: -; v_gene: TRBV5-4; CDR3aa: CASSINGGRRNTEAFF; CDR3nt: TGTGCCAGCAGCATAAACGGGGGGAGGAGGAACACTGAAGCTTTCTTT
abundance: -; j_gene: TRBJ2-1; d_gene: -; v_gene: TRBV18; CDR3aa: CASSPPTAGSYNEQFF; CDR3nt: TGTGCCAGCTCACCACCGACAGCCGGCTCCTACAATGAGCAGTTCTTC
abundance: -; j_gene: TRBJ1-4; d_gene: -; v_gene: TRBV19; CDR3aa: CASSIGPGLRVNEKLFF; CDR3nt: TGTGCCAGTAGTATCGGGCCAGGGTTACGGGTCAATGAAAAACTGTTTTTT
abundance: -; j_gene: TRBJ2-5; d_gene: TRBD2; v_gene: TRBV30; CDR3aa: CAWSVRGGETQYF; CDR3nt: TGTGCCTGGAGTGTTCGGGGGGGGGAGACCCAGTACTTC
abundance: few; j_gene: TRBJ2-3; d_gene: -; v_gene: TRBV5-1; CDR3aa: CASSLAGSSTDTQYF; CDR3nt: TGCGCCAGCAGCTTGGCTGGGAGCAGCACAGATACGCAGTATTTT
abundance: -; j_gene: TRBJ2-1; d_gene: TRBD1; v_gene: TRBV5-6; CDR3aa: CASSFIQGLEQFF; CDR3nt: TGTGCCAGCAGCTTCATACAGGGGCTTGAGCAGTTCTTC
abundance: -; j_gene: TRBJ1-2; d_gene: -; v_gene: TRBV6-6; CDR3aa: CASSSAGNYGYTF; CDR3nt: TGTGCCAGCAGTTCGGCGGGTAACTATGGCTACACCTTC
abundance: -; j_gene: TRBJ2-1; d_gene: -; v_gene: TRBV9; CDR3aa: CASSVGGPYNEQFF; CDR3nt: TGTGCCAGCAGCGTCGGGGGGCCCTACAATGAGCAGTTCTTC
abundance: once; j_gene: TRBJ2-1; d_gene: TRBD1; v_gene: TRBV6-1; CDR3aa: CAAGRDSLIDEQFF; CDR3nt: TGTGCCGCAGGCCGGGACAGTCTCATCGATGAGCAGTTCTTC
abundance: -; j_gene: TRBJ2-5; d_gene: -; v_gene: TRBV4-3; CDR3aa: CASSQRRGETQYF; CDR3nt: TGCGCCAGCAGCCAGCGTCGGGGGGAGACCCAGTACTTC
abundance: -; j_gene: TRBJ2-1; d_gene: TRBD2; v_gene: TRBV12-5; CDR3aa: CASGSLAVINEQFF; CDR3nt: TGTGCTAGTGGTTCCCTAGCGGTGATCAATGAGCAATTCTTC